The 25 T cell receptor beta chains presented below share a single source sample, sequenced in a study of early T cells in non-severe SARS-CoV-2 infection. TCRdb recomputed calls from the 5' RACE reads with MiXCR, one row per CDR3 protein. Among some 96,000 distinct CDR3 sequences listed, approximately 9.9% were seen once. The sequences come from whole blood, collected at baseline. These receptor sequences come from an adult who was a healthcare worker with PCR-confirmed SARS-CoV-2 infection or an uninfected control (not recorded which).

This clonotype was recorded once. The DNA for the CDR3 is TGTGCCAGCTCACCACCGATAGTTTTAACCGGCGGGAGTTACGAGCAGTACTTC. It translates to CASSPPIVLTGGSYEQYF. The chain uses TRBV18 and TRBJ2-7; 7 bases align to TRBD2. The germline gives CDR1 KGHSH, CDR2 LQKENI. The CDR3 length is 18 residues. V was pared by 0 bases and J by 4 bases, with 15 bases of the junction left unmatched.

This clonotype appeared a few times. This chain uses TRBV2 with TRBJ1-2; 8 positions agree with TRBD1. The CDR3 loop spans 13 amino acids. V was pared by 6 bases and J by 11 bases, with 11 bases of the junction left unmatched. Germline V gene lookup returns CDR1 SNHLY and CDR2 FYNNEI. CDR3: CASRLGQANAYTF. The CDR3 nucleotides are TGTGCCAGCAGGTTGGGACAGGCCAACGCTTACACCTTC.

This clonotype was seen ten or more times. J is TRBJ2-5 and V is TRBV29-1; the match to TRBD2 covers 8 bases. V gave up 4 bases and J gave up 4 bases; unmatched junction bases: 17. Looked up from germline, CDR1 is SQVTM and CDR2 is ANQGSEA. The CDR3 consists of 17 residues. CDR3 sequence reads: CSVVGAGEQLALETQYF. DNA for the CDR3: TGCAGCGTTGTTGGAGCGGGAGAGCAACTTGCTTTAGAGACCCAGTACTTC. Combining the CDR3 with reference TRBV29-1 and TRBJ2-5 gives the whole variable domain SAVISQKPSRDICQRGTSLTIQCQVDSQVTMMFWYRQQPGQSLTLIATANQGSEATYESGFVIDKFPISRPNLTFSTLTVSNMSPEDSSIYLCSVVGAGEQLALETQYFGPGTRLLVL.

In its sample, this clonotype was seen a few times. The chain combines TRBV6-5 with TRBJ1-6; D is possibly TRBD1 (5 bases). Trimming shortened V by 2 bases and J by 0 bases, and 5 bases separated the two germline ends. Germline V gives CDR1 MNHEY, CDR2 SVGAGI. The CDR3 sequence is 15 residues long. In DNA, the CDR3 is TGTGCCAGCAGTTACGGGGGCTCCTATAATTCACCCCTCCACTTT. It is translated as CASSYGGSYNSPLHF.

The gene calls are TRBV30 and TRBJ1-1, with unresolved D. The CDR3 runs to 13 residues. From germline, CDR1 is GTSNPN and CDR2 SVGIG (reference sequence). Trimming shortened V by 0 bases and J by 5 bases, and 10 bases separated the two germline ends. For the CDR3, the DNA is TGTGCCTGGAGTGTACAAGGGAGAACTGAAGCTTTCTTT. Translated, it gives CAWSVQGRTEAFF.

This clonotype was recorded a few times. This chain joins TRBV3-1 and TRBJ2-7; possibly TRBD1 for D (6 bases). Germline CDR1 reads LGHDT; CDR2 reads YNNKEL (reference sequence). The CDR3 extends over 14 amino acids. Trimming removed 1 base at V and 9 bases at J, with 16 bases between. The DNA of the CDR3 is TGTGCCAGCAGCCAAGTGTCGGCCCGAGGGGGGCAGTACTTC. Encoded protein: CASSQVSARGGQYF.

The V gene is TRBV3-1, the J gene TRBJ1-1; 12 bases align to TRBD1. Germline CDR1 reads LGHDT; CDR2 reads YNNKEL (reference sequence). Trimming removed 0 bases from V and 5 bases from J; junction bases left unmatched: 4. The CDR3 is 16 residues long. The CDR3, as DNA: TGTGCCAGCAGCCAAGATGGGACAGGGGGCCGTACTGAAGCTTTCTTT. This gives the protein CASSQDGTGGRTEAFF.

This clonotype was counted between two and nine times. The CDR3 region is CASSQVLAPTYEQYF. The DNA for the CDR3 is TGCGCCAGCAGCCAAGTACTAGCGCCAACCTACGAGCAGTACTTC. This chain connects TRBV4-1 to TRBJ2-7; 7 bases fit TRBD2. CDR3 size: 15 residues. Losses at the gene ends were 1 base for V and 2 bases for J; bases not matched to a gene: 5. Per the germline V gene, CDR1 is MGHRA and CDR2 is YSYEKL.

The CDR3 sequence is CASSPLSGSTDTQYF. CDR3 nucleotide sequence: TGCGCCAGCAGCCCCCTGTCGGGGAGCACAGATACGCAGTATTTT. The V call is TRBV5-1, the J call TRBJ2-3; TRBD2 might be the D (5 bases). Germline V gives CDR1 SGHRS, CDR2 YFSETQ. This CDR3 spans 15 amino acids. V lost 4 bases and J 0 bases, leaving 12 bases between the germline ends. The variable domain in full, completed from reference TRBV5-1 and TRBJ2-3, reads KAGVTQTPRYLIKTRGQQVTLSCSPISGHRSVSWYQQTPGQGLQFLFEYFSETQRNKGNFPGRFSGRQFSNSRSEMNVSTLELGDSALYLCASSPLSGSTDTQYFGPGTRLTVL.

The gene calls are TRBV7-3 and TRBJ1-1; D unresolved. This CDR3 is built from 14 residues. V was pared by 5 bases and J by 11 bases, with 21 bases between. Germline V gene lookup returns CDR1 SGHTA and CDR2 FQGTGA. As DNA, the CDR3 is TGTGCCAGCAGCCCCCAACCGAACGACAAGCGTGCTTTCTTT. It specifies CASSPQPNDKRAFF.

The chain is built from TRBV7-2 and TRBJ2-7; D not certain. V was clipped by 3 bases and J by 4 bases, with 7 bases between them. The CDR3 is 12 residues long. Per the germline V gene, CDR1 is SGHTA and CDR2 is FQGNSA. CDR3 sequence: CASSFNLYEQYF. CDR3 DNA: TGTGCCAGCAGCTTTAACCTTTACGAGCAGTACTTC. The full variable domain, completed using reference TRBV7-2 and TRBJ2-7, is GAGVSQSPSNKVTEKGKDVELRCDPISGHTALYWYRQSLGQGLEFLIYFQGNSAPDKSGLPSDRFSAERTGGSVSTLTIQRTQQEDSAVYLCASSFNLYEQYFGPGTRLTVT.

This clonotype appeared a few times. This chain uses TRBV19 with TRBJ2-7; no definite D call. The V and J ends lost 3 bases and 2 bases respectively, with 11 bases between them. Germline V gene data show CDR1 as LNHDA and CDR2 as SQIVND (reference sequence). The CDR3 loop spans 14 amino acids. The CDR3 sequence: CASSIGGGAYEQYF. The CDR3 region has the DNA TGTGCCAGTAGTATCGGTGGCGGAGCCTACGAGCAGTACTTC.

This clonotype has at least ten counts. The V and J genes are TRBV7-8 and TRBJ2-3; no clear D gene. The length of the CDR3 is 15 residues. Per the germline V gene, CDR1 is SGHVS and CDR2 is FQNEAQ. The germline V and J ends were trimmed by 4 bases and 3 bases, with 14 bases remaining between them. CDR3 in amino acids: CASSYTRLGTDTQYF. The CDR3 coding sequence is TGTGCCAGCAGCTACACCCGACTCGGGACAGATACGCAGTATTTT.

This clonotype was detected many times. The J gene is TRBJ2-1, the V gene TRBV5-1; D is perhaps TRBD1 (6 bases). Germline-derived CDR1 and CDR2 are SGHRS and YFSETQ. Trimming shortened V by 1 base and J by 6 bases, and 8 bases separated the two germline ends. The CDR3 spans 13 residues. The CDR3 here is CASSLNRANEQFF. As DNA, the CDR3 is TGCGCCAGCAGCTTGAACAGGGCCAATGAGCAGTTCTTC.

This clonotype was observed a handful of times. The V call is TRBV10-3, the J call TRBJ2-7, with D possibly being TRBD1 (5 bases). There are 13 residues in the CDR3. The V end was cut by 6 bases, the J end by 3 bases, with 12 bases between. Germline values: CDR1 ENHRY, CDR2 SYGVKD. The CDR3 reads CAIRVQEYYEQYF. CDR3 in DNA: TGTGCCATCAGGGTACAGGAGTACTACGAGCAGTACTTC.

CDR3 bases: TGTGCCAGTAGTATGGAGGGGGACCACACTGAAGCTTTCTTT. It specifies CASSMEGDHTEAFF. V and J are TRBV19 and TRBJ1-1; D perhaps matches TRBD1 (6 bases). Trimming took 3 bases from V and 3 from J, leaving 11 bases between them. This CDR3 contains 14 residues. Germline V gene sequence: CDR1 LNHDA, CDR2 SQIVND (reference sequence).

This clonotype was picked up a small number of times. V usage is TRBV12-3 or TRBV12-4 and J usage is TRBJ2-5; tentatively, D is TRBD2 (6 bases). CDR3 size: 14 residues. Trimming cost V 6 bases and J 0 bases, with 11 bases left between them. CDR3 bases: TGTGCCAGCAGCCAAGCGGGCCACCAAGAGACCCAGTACTTC. This sequence encodes CASSQAGHQETQYF.

This clonotype was picked up many times. The gene calls are TRBV12-3 or TRBV12-4 and TRBJ2-1; 7 positions agree with TRBD1. The V gene end was trimmed by 5 bases and the J gene end by 2 bases; junction bases not matched to a gene: 6. CDR3 length: 15 residues. CDR3 amino acids: CASSPTGDPYNEQFF. In DNA form, the CDR3 reads TGTGCCAGCAGTCCTACAGGGGATCCCTACAATGAGCAGTTCTTC.

V and J are TRBV11-2 and TRBJ1-1; tentative D call: TRBD1 (6 bases). Germline V lookup: CDR1 SGHAT, CDR2 FQNNGV. V lost 5 bases, J lost 6 bases, and 19 bases lay in between. This CDR3 comprises 15 residues. The CDR3 DNA is TGTGCCAGCAGCCATACGGGGGGCCCTGGAGCTGAAGCTTTCTTT. It is translated as CASSHTGGPGAEAFF.

V usage is TRBV5-1 and J usage is TRBJ1-1, with D perhaps matching TRBD1 (5 bases). From germline, CDR1 is SGHRS and CDR2 YFSETQ. This CDR3 comprises 14 residues. Trimming shortened V by 4 bases and J by 3 bases, and 13 bases separated the two germline ends. The CDR3 region is CASSHQLGDTEAFF. The CDR3 DNA reads as TGCGCCAGCAGCCACCAACTAGGGGACACTGAAGCTTTCTTT.

At least ten counts were recorded for this clonotype. V is TRBV6-2 or TRBV6-3 and J is TRBJ2-5; 11 bases match TRBD2. This CDR3 is 16 amino acids long. Germline V CDR1 and CDR2: MNHEY, SVGEGT. V lost 0 bases, J lost 5 bases, and 5 bases stayed unmatched. This CDR3 reads CASSYSTSGISETQYF. The CDR3 nucleotides read TGTGCCAGCAGTTACTCGACTAGCGGGATTTCCGAGACCCAGTACTTC.

This clonotype was counted a few times. J is TRBJ1-2 and V is TRBV6-2 or TRBV6-3; possible D gene TRBD1, 5 bases. This CDR3 contains 15 residues. Between the trimmed V and J ends, which lost 2 bases and 1 base, there was a span of 11 bases. Germline-derived CDR1 and CDR2 are MNHEY and SVGEGT. CDR3: CASSYGDSLNYGYTF. Here the CDR3 DNA reads TGTGCCAGCAGTTACGGCGACAGTCTTAACTATGGCTACACCTTC.

The genes are TRBV7-2 and TRBJ1-5, with D possibly being TRBD1 (6 bases). V was pared by 3 bases and J by 7 bases, with 10 bases between. This CDR3 is 13 amino acids long. Germline CDR1 reads SGHTA; CDR2 reads FQGNSA. CDR3 nucleotide sequence: TGTGCCAGCAGCTTGGACAGTAGGCAGCCCCAGCATTTT. Protein: CASSLDSRQPQHF.

This clonotype was found a few times. The CDR3: CASSLEGSSNYGYTF. CDR3 nucleotides: TGCGCCAGCAGCTTGGAGGGATCTTCTAACTATGGCTACACCTTC. The V call is TRBV5-1, the J call TRBJ1-2; no definite D call. CDR1 and CDR2 (germline): SGHRS, YFSETQ. The CDR3 runs 15 residues. Trimming took off 0 bases at V and 0 bases at J, with 9 bases between the two ends.

This clonotype was counted ten times or more. This sequence joins TRBV4-3 and TRBJ2-3, with 11 bases lining up with TRBD2. After removal of 1 base from V and 2 bases from J, the junction contained 5 bases not matched to a gene. The germline CDR1 and CDR2 sequences are LGHNA and YSLEER. This CDR3 has 17 amino acids. CDR3 residues: CASSQGPGLAVTDTQYF. CDR3 sequence (DNA): TGCGCCAGCAGCCAAGGACCGGGACTAGCGGTCACAGATACGCAGTATTTT.